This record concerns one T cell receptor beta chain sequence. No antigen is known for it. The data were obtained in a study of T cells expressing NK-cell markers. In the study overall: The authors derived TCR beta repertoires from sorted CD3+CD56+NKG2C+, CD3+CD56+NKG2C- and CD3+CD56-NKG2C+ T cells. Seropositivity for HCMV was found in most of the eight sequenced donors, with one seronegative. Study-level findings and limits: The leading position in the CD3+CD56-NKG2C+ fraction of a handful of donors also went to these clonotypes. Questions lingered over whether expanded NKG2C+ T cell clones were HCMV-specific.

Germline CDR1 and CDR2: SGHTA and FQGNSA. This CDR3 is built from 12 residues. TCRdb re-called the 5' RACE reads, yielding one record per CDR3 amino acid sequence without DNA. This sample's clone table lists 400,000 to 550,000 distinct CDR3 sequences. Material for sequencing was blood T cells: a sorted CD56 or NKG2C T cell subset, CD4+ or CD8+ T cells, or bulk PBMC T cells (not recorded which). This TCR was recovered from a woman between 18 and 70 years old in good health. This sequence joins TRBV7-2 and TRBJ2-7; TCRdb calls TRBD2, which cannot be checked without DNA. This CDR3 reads CASSSREGWEYF.